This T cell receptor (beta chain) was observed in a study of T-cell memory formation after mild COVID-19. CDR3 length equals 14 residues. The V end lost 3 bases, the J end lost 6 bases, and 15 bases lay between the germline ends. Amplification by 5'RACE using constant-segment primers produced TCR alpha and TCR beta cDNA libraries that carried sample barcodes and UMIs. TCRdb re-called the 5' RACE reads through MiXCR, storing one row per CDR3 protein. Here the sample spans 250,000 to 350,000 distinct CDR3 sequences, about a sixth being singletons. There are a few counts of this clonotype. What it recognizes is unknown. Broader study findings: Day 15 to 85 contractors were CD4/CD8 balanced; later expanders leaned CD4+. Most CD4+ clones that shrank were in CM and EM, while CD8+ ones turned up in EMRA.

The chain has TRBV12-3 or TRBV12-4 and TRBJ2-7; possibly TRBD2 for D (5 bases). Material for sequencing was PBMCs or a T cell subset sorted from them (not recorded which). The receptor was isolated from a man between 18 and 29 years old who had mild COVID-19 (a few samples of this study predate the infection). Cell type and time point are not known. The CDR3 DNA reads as TGTGCCAGCAGTTTCGGAGAGGGCTCCCGCGAGCAGTACTTC. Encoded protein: CASSFGEGSREQYF.